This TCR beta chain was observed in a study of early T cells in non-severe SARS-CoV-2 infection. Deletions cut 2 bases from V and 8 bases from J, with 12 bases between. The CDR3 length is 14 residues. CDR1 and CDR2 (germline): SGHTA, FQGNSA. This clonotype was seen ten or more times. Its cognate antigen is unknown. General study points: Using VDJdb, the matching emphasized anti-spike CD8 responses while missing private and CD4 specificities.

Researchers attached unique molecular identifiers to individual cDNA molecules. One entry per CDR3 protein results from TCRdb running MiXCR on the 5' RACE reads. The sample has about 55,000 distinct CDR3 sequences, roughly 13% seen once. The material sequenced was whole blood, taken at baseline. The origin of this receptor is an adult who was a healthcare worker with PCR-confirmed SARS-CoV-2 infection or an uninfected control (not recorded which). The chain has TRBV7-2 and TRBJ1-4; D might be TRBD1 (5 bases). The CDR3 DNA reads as TGTGCCAGCAGCTTACTGGGGCACGGGGAAAAACTGTTTTTT. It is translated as CASSLLGHGEKLFF.